Below are 13 T cell receptor beta chains sequenced from a single sample in a study of blood T cell repertoires in COVID-19. Sequenced by immunoSEQ multiplex PCR; TCRdb stores in-frame clones only, minus some. This sample has around 150,000 clones, with 84% found just once. The sample was PBMCs or T cells enriched from blood (not recorded which). These receptors all stem from a woman between 45 and 65 years old with acute COVID-19.

This chain links TRBV19 with TRBJ1-5; D possibly corresponds to TRBD1 (6 bases). Trimming pared 5 bases from V and 3 bases from J, leaving 8 bases between. The CDR3 consists of 13 residues. CDR1 and CDR2 (germline): LNHDA, SQIVND (reference sequence). Here the CDR3 DNA reads TGTGCCAGTAGTGGACAGAACAATCAGCCCCAGCATTTT. It specifies CASSGQNNQPQHF.

J is TRBJ2-1 and V is TRBV5-1, with D tentatively TRBD2 (6 bases). V gave up 4 bases and J gave up 4 bases, with 18 bases separating them. CDR3 length: 16 amino acids. From germline, CDR1 is SGHRS and CDR2 YFSETQ. This CDR3 is CASSPPTGEAYNEQFF. As DNA, the CDR3 is TGCGCCAGCAGCCCTCCGACTGGGGAGGCGTACAATGAGCAGTTCTTC.

This chain uses TRBV5-4 with TRBJ2-1, with TRBD2 identical over 7 bases. Looked up from germline, CDR1 is SGHNT and CDR2 is YYREEE (reference sequence). The V segment lost 4 bases and the J segment 0 bases; nucleotides outside the gene matches: 16. The CDR3 is made up of 19 amino acids. The CDR3 DNA sequence: TGTGCCAGCAGCCTCGGGGGGTGGGTTAGCAGAAACTCCTACAATGAGCAGTTCTTC. The encoded protein is CASSLGGWVSRNSYNEQFF.

This chain joins TRBV29-1 and TRBJ1-5; D is ambiguous. Germline loops: CDR1 SQVTM, CDR2 ANQGSEA. The CDR3 is made up of 13 amino acids. V lost 5 bases to trimming and J lost 0 bases, with 8 bases between them. The CDR3 nucleotides read TGCAGCGTTCAGGAAGATAGCAATCAGCCCCAGCATTTT. This gives the protein CSVQEDSNQPQHF. The complete variable domain, with remaining parts taken from reference TRBV29-1 and TRBJ1-5, reads SAVISQKPSRDICQRGTSLTIQCQVDSQVTMMFWYRQQPGQSLTLIATANQGSEATYESGFVIDKFPISRPNLTFSTLTVSNMSPEDSSIYLCSVQEDSNQPQHFGDGTRLSIL.

The chain carries TRBV7-2 and TRBJ1-1; 9 bases map to TRBD1. The CDR3 has 16 amino acids. V was clipped by 2 bases and J by 8 bases; unmatched bases: 12. Germline CDR1 reads SGHTA; CDR2 reads FQGNSA. The CDR3 here is CASSLRGPTGGGEAFF. The CDR3 coding sequence is TGTGCCAGCAGCTTAAGAGGACCGACAGGGGGAGGGGAAGCTTTCTTT. The variable domain in full, with the rest retrieved from reference TRBV7-2 and TRBJ1-1, is GAGVSQSPSNKVTEKGKDVELRCDPISGHTALYWYRQSLGQGLEFLIYFQGNSAPDKSGLPSDRFSAERTGGSVSTLTIQRTQQEDSAVYLCASSLRGPTGGGEAFFGQGTRLTVV.

This chain connects TRBV2 to TRBJ1-3, with D possibly matching TRBD1 (5 bases). The CDR3 length is 19 residues. The germline V gene has CDR1 SNHLY and CDR2 FYNNEI. V dropped 7 bases and J dropped 0 bases, with 25 bases sitting between them. DNA for the CDR3: TGTGCCAGCAACCCAATAGCGGGGGACCCCGTCTACTCTGGAAACACCATATATTTT. It yields the protein CASNPIAGDPVYSGNTIYF.

The chain joins TRBV7-6 to TRBJ2-7, with 7 nucleotides matching TRBD1. The CDR3 has 14 residues. Per the germline V gene, CDR1 is SGHVS and CDR2 is FNYEAQ. V trimming: 5 bases; J trimming: 3 bases; junction bases outside the gene matches: 7. CDR3 sequence reads: CASSQGTALYEQYF. Here the CDR3 DNA reads TGTGCCAGCAGCCAGGGGACAGCACTCTACGAGCAGTACTTC.

The rearrangement uses TRBV11-1 and TRBJ2-5, with D perhaps TRBD1 (6 bases). The germline CDR1 and CDR2 sequences are SGHAT and FQDESV (reference sequence). With 5 bases removed from V and 2 bases from J, the gap between germline ends came to 15 bases. This CDR3 comprises 15 residues. The chain's CDR3 is CASSPHQGRQETQYF. In nucleotides, the CDR3 is TGTGCCAGCAGCCCGCATCAGGGGAGACAAGAGACCCAGTACTTC.

This clone is a singleton in its sample. The chain uses TRBV28 and TRBJ2-7; possible D gene TRBD2, 5 bases. The CDR3 has 11 amino acids. From germline, CDR1 is MDHEN and CDR2 SYDVKM. V lost 8 bases, J lost 9 bases, and 14 bases lay in between. CDR3 protein: CASAGPGWQYF. DNA of the CDR3: TGTGCCAGCGCCGGCCCGGGGTGGCAGTACTTC.

This clone was observed a handful of times. The gene calls are TRBV11-1 and TRBJ2-7, with a tentative D call TRBD2 (6 bases). Per germline, CDR1 SGHAT and CDR2 FQDESV (reference sequence). The germline V and J ends were trimmed by 5 bases and 1 base, with 12 bases remaining between them. The CDR3 has 14 amino acids. For the CDR3, the DNA is TGTGCCAGCAGCCGAACTAGCACTTCCTACGAGCAGTACTTC. Protein sequence: CASSRTSTSYEQYF.

The V gene is TRBV5-1, the J gene TRBJ2-3, with a weak D call TRBD2 (5 bases). The CDR3 extends over 15 amino acids. Trimming removed 0 bases at V and 1 base at J, with 9 bases between. Germline CDR1 reads SGHRS; CDR2 reads YFSETQ. CDR3 in amino acids: CASSLDGIGTDTQYF. CDR3 bases: TGCGCCAGCAGCTTGGACGGGATTGGCACAGATACGCAGTATTTT.

A few counts support this clone. The CDR3 nucleotides are TGTGCCAGCACGGTGGCGGGACTGGACTACAATGAGCAGTTCTTC. Translation gives CASTVAGLDYNEQFF. The genes are TRBV2 and TRBJ2-1, with a weak D call TRBD2 (6 bases). Between the trimmed V and J ends, which lost 7 bases and 3 bases, there was a span of 16 bases. The CDR3 length is 15 residues. Per germline, CDR1 SNHLY and CDR2 FYNNEI.

CDR3 amino acids: CASSDPTGLAGGHEQFF. The CDR3, as DNA: TGCGCCAGCAGTGACCCTACAGGACTAGCGGGAGGCCATGAGCAGTTCTTC. V usage is TRBV10-2 and J usage is TRBJ2-1, with 14 bases lining up with TRBD2. The V and J ends lost 3 bases and 8 bases, in that order; junction bases with no gene match: 9. The CDR3 covers 17 residues. CDR1 WSHSY and CDR2 SAAADI come from the germline V gene.